These 21 T cell receptor beta chains share one sample of origin, sequenced in a study of blood T cell repertoires in COVID-19. Clones were sequenced by immunoSEQ multiplex PCR, and TCRdb holds only the in-frame ones, with some missing. The data show about 130,000 clones, under 95% seen once. The sample consisted of peripheral blood. The receptors were sampled from a man aged 55 to 70 with COVID-19, enrolled during active disease.

The rearrangement uses TRBV5-1 and TRBJ2-3; no definite D call. With 1 base removed from V and 4 bases from J, the gap between germline ends came to 4 bases. Germline V gene sequence: CDR1 SGHRS, CDR2 YFSETQ. The CDR3 is made up of 12 amino acids. For the CDR3, the DNA is TGCGCCAGCAGCTTGCTATCAGATACGCAGTATTTT. Its protein is CASSLLSDTQYF.

V and J are TRBV7-2 and TRBJ1-2; possibly TRBD1 for D (5 bases). Germline lookup yields CDR1 SGHTA and CDR2 FQGNSA. The CDR3 contains 15 residues. V was cut by 1 base and J by 3 bases, with 12 bases left in between. The CDR3 spells CASSLGGRADYGYTF. CDR3 sequence (DNA): TGTGCCAGCAGCTTAGGGGGCAGGGCGGACTATGGCTACACCTTC.

V is TRBV6-4 and J is TRBJ2-1, with 8 bases fitting TRBD2. Trimming removed 6 bases from V and 5 bases from J; junction bases left unmatched: 9. The CDR3 is made up of 15 amino acids. Germline values: CDR1 MRHNA, CDR2 SNTAGT. CDR3 nucleotide sequence: TGTGCCAGCAGCTATTCCGGACTAGCTCACAATGAGCAGTTCTTC. Translation gives CASSYSGLAHNEQFF.

This chain connects TRBV10-1 to TRBJ1-2, with TRBD1 matching over 7 bases. This CDR3 is 14 amino acids long. The germline CDR1 and CDR2 sequences are WNHNN and SYGVQD (reference sequence). V gave up 0 bases and J gave up 4 bases; unmatched junction bases: 2. Here the CDR3 reads CASSESDRSYGYTF. The DNA of the CDR3 is TGCGCCAGCAGTGAGTCGGACAGGAGCTATGGCTACACCTTC.

As concerns this clone: Other DNA sequences within the sample encode an identical CDR3. The gene calls are TRBV28 and TRBJ2-7, with 7 bases aligning to TRBD1. Germline V gene lookup returns CDR1 MDHEN and CDR2 SYDVKM. CDR3 length: 14 amino acids. Unmatched junction bases numbered 6, after V lost 5 bases and J lost 2 bases. The CDR3 sequence is CASSPRTGTYEQYF. The CDR3 DNA is TGTGCCAGCAGTCCCCGGACAGGCACCTACGAGCAGTACTTC.

The rearrangement uses TRBV5-1 and TRBJ2-3, with 8 positions matching TRBD2. The CDR3 runs to 16 residues. CDR1 is SGHRS, CDR2 YFSETQ, per germline. Unmatched junction bases numbered 10, after V lost 5 bases and J lost 2 bases. Here the CDR3 reads CASSSVGGRPTDTQYF. The CDR3 DNA follows: TGCGCCAGCAGTTCGGTGGGCGGGAGGCCCACAGATACGCAGTATTTT.

V gene TRBV5-1 combines with J gene TRBJ1-6; maybe TRBD1 (5 bases). Looked up from germline, CDR1 is SGHRS and CDR2 is YFSETQ. V was pared by 0 bases and J by 7 bases, with 11 bases between. CDR3 length: 15 amino acids. The CDR3 nucleotides are TGCGCCAGCAGCTTGGTCGGGGGGATCAATTCACCCCTCCACTTT. Amino acids: CASSLVGGINSPLHF.

The rearrangement links TRBV11-3 to TRBJ1-6, with 11 bases matching TRBD1. The CDR3 covers 16 residues. The V gene's germline CDR1 is SGHNT and CDR2 YENEEA. Trimming removed 1 base from V and 10 bases from J; junction bases left unmatched: 6. CDR3 nucleotide sequence: TGTGCCAGCAGCTTAGGGGGCTGGACAGGGGGCTCACCCCTCCACTTT. Translation: CASSLGGWTGGSPLHF.

V is TRBV5-1 and J is TRBJ1-1, with 8 bases matching TRBD1. V was pared by 3 bases and J by 3 bases, with 4 bases of the junction left unmatched. The CDR3 is 14 amino acids. From germline, CDR1 is SGHRS and CDR2 YFSETQ. CDR3 nucleotide sequence: TGCGCCAGCAGCTCGGGACAGGCGGACACTGAAGCTTTCTTT. This codes for CASSSGQADTEAFF.

The J gene is TRBJ2-5, the V gene TRBV4-1; TRBD1 matches 8 bases. There are 17 residues in the CDR3. Germline CDR1 reads MGHRA; CDR2 reads YSYEKL. The V segment lost 3 bases and the J segment 9 bases; nucleotides outside the gene matches: 18. CDR3 bases: TGCGCCAGCAGCCAGTCCCTGACCAGGGGGCCCCTGAAGGCCCAGTACTTC. It translates to CASSQSLTRGPLKAQYF.

This chain links TRBV19 with TRBJ1-2, with unresolved D. Germline-derived CDR1 and CDR2 are LNHDA and SQIVND (reference sequence). V was shortened by 7 bases and J by 4 bases, with 19 bases between the two germline ends. The CDR3 extends over 15 amino acids. As DNA, the CDR3 is TGTGCCAGTATTCAACCGGCAGGTTCGATCTATGGCTACACCTTC. Translating gives CASIQPAGSIYGYTF.

The chain combines TRBV2 with TRBJ2-3, with TRBD1 as a possible D gene (6 bases). CDR1 and CDR2 from the germline V gene are SNHLY and FYNNEI. The CDR3 consists of 11 residues. V shed 6 bases and J shed 7 bases, with 8 bases lying between them. CDR3 nucleotides: TGTGCCAGCAGGGGGGCATATACGCAGTATTTT. Amino acids: CASRGAYTQYF.

This chain links TRBV15 with TRBJ1-1, with D unresolved. Between the trimmed V and J ends, which lost 0 bases and 1 base, there was a span of 9 bases. The CDR3 is made up of 15 amino acids. Germline V lookup: CDR1 LNHNV, CDR2 YYDKDF (reference sequence). In DNA, the CDR3 is TGTGCCACCAGCAGAGATAAAAAATCGAACACTGAAGCTTTCTTT. This translates into CATSRDKKSNTEAFF.

This clone was observed a single time. The V and J genes are TRBV12-3 or TRBV12-4 and TRBJ1-2, with D hard to call. Trimming left V 6 bases short and J 4 bases short, with 12 bases between. The CDR3 is 13 residues long. The CDR3 DNA follows: TGTGCCAGCAGCCCCGAGGCCTCCTATGGCTACACCTTC. This sequence encodes CASSPEASYGYTF.

This chain joins TRBV6-5 and TRBJ2-7; D is perhaps TRBD1 (6 bases). The CDR3 contains 14 residues. Trimming removed 5 bases from V and 0 bases from J, with 11 bases in between. Germline V lookup: CDR1 MNHEY, CDR2 SVGAGI. The DNA for the CDR3 is TGTGCCAGCAGTATCGACAGGAGCTCCTACGAGCAGTACTTC. Translated: CASSIDRSSYEQYF.

Only one count was recorded for this clone. This sequence joins TRBV30 and TRBJ2-7, with 9 positions matching TRBD2. Trimming cost V 0 bases and J 0 bases; bases outside gene matches: 6. Germline V CDR1 and CDR2: GTSNPN, SVGIG (reference sequence). This CDR3 has 16 amino acids. CDR3 coding DNA: TGTGCCTGGAGTGTAAAACTAGCGGGCGTCTCCTACGAGCAGTACTTC. Amino acids: CAWSVKLAGVSYEQYF.

A single count supports this clone. The rearrangement joins TRBV9 to TRBJ2-1; 12 bases align to TRBD2. Germline trimming cut 0 bases from V and 2 bases from J; bases unmatched to any gene: 0. The CDR3 covers 16 residues. The germline CDR1 and CDR2 sequences are SGDLS and YYNGEE. The CDR3: CASSVGLAGAYNEQFF. The CDR3 DNA sequence: TGTGCCAGCAGCGTAGGACTAGCGGGAGCCTACAATGAGCAGTTCTTC.

The genes are TRBV7-9 and TRBJ2-1; the D is unclear. This CDR3 comprises 16 residues. Per the germline V gene, CDR1 is SEHNR and CDR2 is FQNEAQ (reference sequence). V lost 1 base and J lost 0, with 10 bases in between. CDR3 sequence (DNA): TGTGCCAGCAGCTTAGGTGACTTGAGCTCCTACAATGAGCAGTTCTTC. This codes for CASSLGDLSSYNEQFF.

This clone was seen more than once but under ten times. This sequence joins TRBV3-1 (or the pseudogene TRBV3-2) and TRBJ1-5; no definite D call. Deletions cut 1 base from V and 4 bases from J, with 2 bases between. The germline CDR1 and CDR2 sequences are LGHDT and YNNKEL (reference sequence). The CDR3 consists of 12 residues. The CDR3 here is CASSQANQPQHF. CDR3 nucleotide sequence: TGTGCCAGCAGCCAAGCGAATCAGCCCCAGCATTTT.

The chain employs TRBV29-1 and TRBJ2-5, with D perhaps matching TRBD2 (5 bases). Germline CDR1 and CDR2: SQVTM and ANQGSEA. The CDR3 has 13 amino acids. V was clipped by 7 bases and J by 5 bases, with 17 bases between them. DNA for the CDR3: TGCAGCGCAGAGGGCTTTACGGGGGAGACCCAGTACTTC. Amino acids: CSAEGFTGETQYF.

This chain links TRBV4-1 with TRBJ2-5; maybe TRBD1 (5 bases). V was cut by 1 base and J by 5 bases, with 11 bases left in between. CDR3 length: 14 residues. Germline CDR1 MGHRA, CDR2 YSYEKL. CDR3 nucleotides: TGCGCCAGCAGCCAAGTGGGGCAGAGGGAGACCCAGTACTTC. This codes for CASSQVGQRETQYF.